This note documents a single T cell receptor (beta chain) sequence. For each subset, genomic DNA was distributed in equal portions over several immunoSEQ plates. Sequencing used immunoSEQ multiplex PCR; TCRdb keeps in-frame clones, though not all of them. The table lists about 1 million clones, around 76% of them singletons. Trimming left V 4 bases short and J 4 bases short, with 21 bases between. The CDR3 runs 16 residues. The authors divided CD4+ cells into CD45RA+ naive and CD45RA-negative memory subsets. These data are taken from a study of shared clonotypes between healthy human individuals. The TCR comes from a man younger than 35 in good health. Sequencing was done on a sample of memory CD4+ T cells sorted from blood. Indicated subset: CD45RA-negative fraction. The chain joins TRBV5-3 to TRBJ2-7; the D is unclear. TRBV5-3 is treated as an ORF (open reading frame) with a function not yet certain. The CDR3 is CARSRNYGWIRYEQYF. CDR3 in DNA: TGTGCCAGAAGCAGAAACTACGGGTGGATTAGGTACGAGCAGTACTTC.